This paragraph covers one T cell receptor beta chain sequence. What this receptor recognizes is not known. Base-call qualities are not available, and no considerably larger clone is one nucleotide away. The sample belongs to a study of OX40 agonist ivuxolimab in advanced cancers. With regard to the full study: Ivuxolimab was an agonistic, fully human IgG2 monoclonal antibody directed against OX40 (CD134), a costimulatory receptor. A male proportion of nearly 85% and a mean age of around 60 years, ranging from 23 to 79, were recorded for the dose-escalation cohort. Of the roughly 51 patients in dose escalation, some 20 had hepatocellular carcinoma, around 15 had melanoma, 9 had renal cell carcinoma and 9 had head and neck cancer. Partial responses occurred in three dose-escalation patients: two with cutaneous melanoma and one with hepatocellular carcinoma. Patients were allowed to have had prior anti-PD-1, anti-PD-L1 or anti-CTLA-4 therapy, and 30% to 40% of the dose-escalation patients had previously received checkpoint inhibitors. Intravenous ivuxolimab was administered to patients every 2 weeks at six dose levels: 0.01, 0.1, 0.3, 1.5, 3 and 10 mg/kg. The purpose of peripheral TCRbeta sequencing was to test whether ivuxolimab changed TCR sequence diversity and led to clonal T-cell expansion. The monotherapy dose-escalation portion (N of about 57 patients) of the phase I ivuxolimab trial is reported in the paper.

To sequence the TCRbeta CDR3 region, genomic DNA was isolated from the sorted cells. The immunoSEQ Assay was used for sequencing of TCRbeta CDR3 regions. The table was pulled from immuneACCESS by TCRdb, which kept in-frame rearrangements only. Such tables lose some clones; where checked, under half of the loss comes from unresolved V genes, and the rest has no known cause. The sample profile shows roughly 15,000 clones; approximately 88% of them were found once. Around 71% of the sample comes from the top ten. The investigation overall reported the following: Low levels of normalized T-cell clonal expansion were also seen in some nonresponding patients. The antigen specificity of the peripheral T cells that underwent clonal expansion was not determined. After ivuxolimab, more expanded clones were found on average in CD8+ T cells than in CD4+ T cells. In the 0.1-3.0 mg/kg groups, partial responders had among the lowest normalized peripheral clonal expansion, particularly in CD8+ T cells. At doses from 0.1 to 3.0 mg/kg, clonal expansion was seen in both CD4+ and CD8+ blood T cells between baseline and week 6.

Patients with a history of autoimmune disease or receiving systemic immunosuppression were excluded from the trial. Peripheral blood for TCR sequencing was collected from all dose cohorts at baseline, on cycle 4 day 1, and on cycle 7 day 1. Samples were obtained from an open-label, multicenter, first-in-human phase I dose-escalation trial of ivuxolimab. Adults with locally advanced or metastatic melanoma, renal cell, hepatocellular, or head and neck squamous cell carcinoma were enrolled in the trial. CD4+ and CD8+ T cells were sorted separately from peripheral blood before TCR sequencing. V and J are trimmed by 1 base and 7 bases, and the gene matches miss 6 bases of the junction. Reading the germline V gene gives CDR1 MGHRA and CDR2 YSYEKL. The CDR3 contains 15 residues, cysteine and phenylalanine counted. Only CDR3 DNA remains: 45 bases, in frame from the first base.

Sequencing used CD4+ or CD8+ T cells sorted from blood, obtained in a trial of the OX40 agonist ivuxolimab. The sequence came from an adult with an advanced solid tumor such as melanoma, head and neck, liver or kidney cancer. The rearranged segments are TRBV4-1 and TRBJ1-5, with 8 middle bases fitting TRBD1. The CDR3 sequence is CASSQGTGSGQPQHF. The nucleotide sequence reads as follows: TGCGCCAGCAGCCAAGGGACAGGGAGCGGACAGCCCCAGCATTTT.